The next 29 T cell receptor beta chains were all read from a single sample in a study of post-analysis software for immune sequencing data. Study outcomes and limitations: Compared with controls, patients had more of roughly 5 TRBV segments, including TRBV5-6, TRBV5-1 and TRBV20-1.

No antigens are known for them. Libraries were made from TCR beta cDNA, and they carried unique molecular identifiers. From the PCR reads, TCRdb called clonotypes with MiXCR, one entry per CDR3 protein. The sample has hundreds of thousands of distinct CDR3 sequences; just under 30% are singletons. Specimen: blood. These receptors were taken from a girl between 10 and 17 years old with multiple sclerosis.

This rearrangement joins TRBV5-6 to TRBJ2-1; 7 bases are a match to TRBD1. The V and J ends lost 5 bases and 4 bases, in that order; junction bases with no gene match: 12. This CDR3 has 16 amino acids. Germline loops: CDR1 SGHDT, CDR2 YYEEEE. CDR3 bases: TGTGCCAGCAGGAGATACGGGACAGCTGGGTACAATGAGCAGTTCTTC. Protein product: CASRRYGTAGYNEQFF.

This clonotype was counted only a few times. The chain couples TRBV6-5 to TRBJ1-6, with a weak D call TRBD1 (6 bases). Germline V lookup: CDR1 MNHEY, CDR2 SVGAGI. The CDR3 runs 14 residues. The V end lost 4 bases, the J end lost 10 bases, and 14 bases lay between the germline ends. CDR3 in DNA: TGTGCCAGCAGTTCAGGGGTCGGGTACTCACCCCTCCACTTT. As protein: CASSSGVGYSPLHF.

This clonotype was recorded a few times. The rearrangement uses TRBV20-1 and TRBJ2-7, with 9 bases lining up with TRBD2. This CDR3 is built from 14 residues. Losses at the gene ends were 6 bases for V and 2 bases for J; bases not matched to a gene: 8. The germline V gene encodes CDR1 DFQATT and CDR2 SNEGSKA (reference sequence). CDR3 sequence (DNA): TGCAGTGCGAGGAGGGCTAGCGGGGCCTACGAGCAGTACTTC. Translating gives CSARRASGAYEQYF.

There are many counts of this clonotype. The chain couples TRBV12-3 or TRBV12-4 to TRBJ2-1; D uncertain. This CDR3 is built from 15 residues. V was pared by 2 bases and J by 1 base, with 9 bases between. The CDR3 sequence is CASSLRSRSYNEQFF. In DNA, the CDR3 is TGTGCCAGCAGTTTACGGAGTAGGTCCTACAATGAGCAGTTCTTC.

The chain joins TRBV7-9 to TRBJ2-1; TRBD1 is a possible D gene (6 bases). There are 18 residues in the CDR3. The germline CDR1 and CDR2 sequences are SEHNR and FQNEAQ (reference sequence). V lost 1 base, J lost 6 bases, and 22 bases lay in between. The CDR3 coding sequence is TGTGCCAGCAGCTTAGGATTAACGGGGACATTAAGTGGCAATGAGCAGTTCTTC. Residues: CASSLGLTGTLSGNEQFF.

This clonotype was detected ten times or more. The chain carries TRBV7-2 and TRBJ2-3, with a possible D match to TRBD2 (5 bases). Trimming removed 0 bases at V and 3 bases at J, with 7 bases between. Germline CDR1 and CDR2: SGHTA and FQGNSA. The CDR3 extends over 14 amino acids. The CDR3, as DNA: TGTGCCAGCAGCTTAGCCCGGGGTACAGATACGCAGTATTTT. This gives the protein CASSLARGTDTQYF.

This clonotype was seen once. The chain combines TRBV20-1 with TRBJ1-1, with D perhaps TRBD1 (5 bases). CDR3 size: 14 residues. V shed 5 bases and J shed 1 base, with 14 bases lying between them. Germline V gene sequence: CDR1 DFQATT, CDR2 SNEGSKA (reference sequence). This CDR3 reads CSAGYRGQNTEAFF. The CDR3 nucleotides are TGCAGTGCTGGGTACCGGGGCCAGAACACTGAAGCTTTCTTT.

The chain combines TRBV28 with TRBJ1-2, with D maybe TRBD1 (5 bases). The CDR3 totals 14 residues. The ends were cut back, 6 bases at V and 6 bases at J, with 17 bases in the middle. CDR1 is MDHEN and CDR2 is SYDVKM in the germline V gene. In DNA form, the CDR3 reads TGTGCCAGCAGGCCCCCCGGGGCAGGTAATGGCTACACCTTC. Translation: CASRPPGAGNGYTF.

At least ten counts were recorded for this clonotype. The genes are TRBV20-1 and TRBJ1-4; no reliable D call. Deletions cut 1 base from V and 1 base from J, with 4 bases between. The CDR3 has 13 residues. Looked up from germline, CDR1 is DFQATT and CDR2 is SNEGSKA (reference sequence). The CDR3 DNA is TGCAGTGCTAGAGGGGGAACTAATGAAAAACTGTTTTTT. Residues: CSARGGTNEKLFF.

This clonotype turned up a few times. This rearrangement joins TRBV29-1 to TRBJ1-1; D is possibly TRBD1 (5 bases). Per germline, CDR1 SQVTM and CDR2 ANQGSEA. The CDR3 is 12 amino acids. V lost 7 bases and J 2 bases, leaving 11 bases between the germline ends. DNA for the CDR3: TGCAGCGGGCTACAGGTAAACACTGAAGCTTTCTTT. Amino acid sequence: CSGLQVNTEAFF.

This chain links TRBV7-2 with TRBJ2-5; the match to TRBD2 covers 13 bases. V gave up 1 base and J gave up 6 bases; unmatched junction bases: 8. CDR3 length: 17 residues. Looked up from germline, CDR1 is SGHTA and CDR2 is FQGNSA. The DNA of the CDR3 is TGTGCCAGCAGCTTAGAGGGGACTAGCGGGGCTAGGAAGACCCAGTACTTC. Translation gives CASSLEGTSGARKTQYF.

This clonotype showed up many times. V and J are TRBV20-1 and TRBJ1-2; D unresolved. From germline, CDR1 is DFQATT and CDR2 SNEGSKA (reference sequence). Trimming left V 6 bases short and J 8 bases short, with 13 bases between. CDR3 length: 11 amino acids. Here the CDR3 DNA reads TGCAGTGCCGCTATCCCCGGCGGCTACACCTTC. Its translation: CSAAIPGGYTF.

CDR3 loop: CASSPGTGFRNTEAFF. DNA of the CDR3: TGTGCCAGCAGCCCCGGGACAGGGTTTCGGAACACTGAAGCTTTCTTT. The rearrangement joins TRBV6-1 to TRBJ1-1, with 9 bases identical to TRBD1. The length of the CDR3 is 16 residues. Germline CDR1 reads MNHNS; CDR2 reads SASEGT. With V trimmed by 6 bases and J by 1 base, 9 bases remained unmatched.

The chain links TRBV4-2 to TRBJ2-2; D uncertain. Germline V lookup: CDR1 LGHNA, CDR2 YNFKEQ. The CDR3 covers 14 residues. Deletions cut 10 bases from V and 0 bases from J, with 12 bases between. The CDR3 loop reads CATSPLANTGELFF. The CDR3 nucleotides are TGTGCCACCTCCCCCCTCGCGAACACCGGGGAGCTGTTTTTT.

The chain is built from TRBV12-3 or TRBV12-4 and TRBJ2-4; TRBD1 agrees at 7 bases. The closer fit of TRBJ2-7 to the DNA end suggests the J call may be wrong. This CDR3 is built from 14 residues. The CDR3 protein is CASRHTDRNYEQYF. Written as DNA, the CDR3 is TGTGCCAGCAGGCACACGGACAGGAATTACGAGCAGTACTTC.

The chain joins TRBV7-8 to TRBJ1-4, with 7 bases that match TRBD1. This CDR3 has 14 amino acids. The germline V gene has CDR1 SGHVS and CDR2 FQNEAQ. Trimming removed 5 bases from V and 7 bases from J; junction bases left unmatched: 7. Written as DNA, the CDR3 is TGTGCCAGCAGCCCCACAGGGGTGGTTGAAAAACTGTTTTTT. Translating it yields CASSPTGVVEKLFF.

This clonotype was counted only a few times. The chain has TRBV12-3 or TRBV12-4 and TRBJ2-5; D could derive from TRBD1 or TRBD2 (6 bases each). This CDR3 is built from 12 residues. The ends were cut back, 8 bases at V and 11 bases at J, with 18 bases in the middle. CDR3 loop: CASSLGAREQYF. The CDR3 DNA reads TGTGCCAGCTCTTTGGGGGCCCGGGAGCAGTACTTC.

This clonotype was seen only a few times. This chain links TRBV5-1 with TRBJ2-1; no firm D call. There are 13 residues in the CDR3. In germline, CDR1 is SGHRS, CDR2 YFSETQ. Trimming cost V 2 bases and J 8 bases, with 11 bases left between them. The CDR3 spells CASSLTVWDEQFF. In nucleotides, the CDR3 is TGCGCCAGCAGCTTAACTGTTTGGGATGAGCAGTTCTTC.

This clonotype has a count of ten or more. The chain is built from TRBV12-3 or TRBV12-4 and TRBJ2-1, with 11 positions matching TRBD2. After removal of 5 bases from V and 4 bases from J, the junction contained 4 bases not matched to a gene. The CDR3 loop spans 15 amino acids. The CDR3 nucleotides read TGTGCCAGCAGTGGGACTAGCGGCCCATACAATGAGCAGTTCTTC. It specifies CASSGTSGPYNEQFF.

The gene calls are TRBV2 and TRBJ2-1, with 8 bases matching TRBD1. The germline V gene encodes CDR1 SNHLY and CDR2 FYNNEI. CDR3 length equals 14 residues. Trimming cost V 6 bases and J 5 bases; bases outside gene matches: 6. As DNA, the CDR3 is TGTGCCAGCAGACGACAGGGGTTCAACAATGAGCAGTTCTTC. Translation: CASRRQGFNNEQFF.

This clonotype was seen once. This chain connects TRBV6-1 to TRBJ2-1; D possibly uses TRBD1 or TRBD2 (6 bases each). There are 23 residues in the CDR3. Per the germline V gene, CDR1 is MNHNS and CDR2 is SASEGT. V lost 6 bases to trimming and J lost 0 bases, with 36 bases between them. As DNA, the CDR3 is TGTGCCAGCAGCCGTTCGCCAAAGTATGGGGGGCGCCTCAGCGGACACTCCTACAATGAGCAGTTCTTC. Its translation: CASSRSPKYGGRLSGHSYNEQFF.

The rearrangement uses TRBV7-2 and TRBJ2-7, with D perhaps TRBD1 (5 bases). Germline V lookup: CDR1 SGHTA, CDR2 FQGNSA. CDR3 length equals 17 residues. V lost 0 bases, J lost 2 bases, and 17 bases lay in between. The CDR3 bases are TGTGCCAGCAGCTTAGCGGGCACAGGCGGAGCTCCCTACGAGCAGTACTTC. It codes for CASSLAGTGGAPYEQYF.

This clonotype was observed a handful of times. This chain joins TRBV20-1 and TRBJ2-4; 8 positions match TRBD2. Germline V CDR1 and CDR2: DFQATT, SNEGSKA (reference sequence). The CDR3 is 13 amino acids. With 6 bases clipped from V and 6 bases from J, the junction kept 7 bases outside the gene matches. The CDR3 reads CSAMGLGGNIQYF. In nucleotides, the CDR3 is TGCAGTGCCATGGGACTAGGGGGAAACATTCAGTACTTC.

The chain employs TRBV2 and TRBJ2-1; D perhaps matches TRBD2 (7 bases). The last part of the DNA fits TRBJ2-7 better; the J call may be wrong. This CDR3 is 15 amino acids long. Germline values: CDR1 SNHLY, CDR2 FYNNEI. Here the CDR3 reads CASSAGGRPYNEQYF. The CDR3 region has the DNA TGTGCCAGCAGTGCGGGGGGCAGGCCCTACAATGAGCAGTACTTC.

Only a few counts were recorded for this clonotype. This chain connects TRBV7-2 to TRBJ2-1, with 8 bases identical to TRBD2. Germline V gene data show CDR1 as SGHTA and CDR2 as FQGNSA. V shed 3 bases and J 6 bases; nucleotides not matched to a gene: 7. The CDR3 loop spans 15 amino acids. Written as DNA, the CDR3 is TGTGCCAGCAGCTTCCTGACGGCGGGAGGCAATGAGCAGTTCTTC. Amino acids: CASSFLTAGGNEQFF.

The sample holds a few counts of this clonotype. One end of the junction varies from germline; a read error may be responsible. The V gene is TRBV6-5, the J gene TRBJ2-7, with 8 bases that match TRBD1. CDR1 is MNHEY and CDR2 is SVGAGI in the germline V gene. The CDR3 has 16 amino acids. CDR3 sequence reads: CASTYSQGAHPYEQYF. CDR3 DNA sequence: TGTGCCAGCACTTACTCCCAGGGGGCCCACCCCTACGAGCAGTACTTC.

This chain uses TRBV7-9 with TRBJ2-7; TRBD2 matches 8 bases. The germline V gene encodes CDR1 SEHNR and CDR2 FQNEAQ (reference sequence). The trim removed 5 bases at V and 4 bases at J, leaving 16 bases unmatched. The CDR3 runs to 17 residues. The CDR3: CASSDTLNSGTGYEQYF. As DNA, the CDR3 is TGTGCCAGCAGCGATACCTTGAATAGCGGGACGGGGTACGAGCAGTACTTC. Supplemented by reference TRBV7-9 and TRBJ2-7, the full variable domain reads DTGVSQNPRHKITKRGQNVTFRCDPISEHNRLYWYRQTLGQGPEFLTYFQNEAQLEKSRLLSDRFSAERPKGSFSTLEIQRTEQGDSAMYLCASSDTLNSGTGYEQYFGPGTRLTVT.

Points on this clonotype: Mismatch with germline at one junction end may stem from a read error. This chain's CDR3 is CASRGGTSGGPSSYNEQFF. The CDR3 bases are TGTGCCAGCAGAGGCGGGACTAGCGGGGGGCCGAGCTCCTACAATGAGCAGTTCTTC. The rearrangement links TRBV5-1 to TRBJ2-1, with 15 bases fitting TRBD2. The CDR3 consists of 19 residues. Germline V gives CDR1 SGHRS, CDR2 YFSETQ.

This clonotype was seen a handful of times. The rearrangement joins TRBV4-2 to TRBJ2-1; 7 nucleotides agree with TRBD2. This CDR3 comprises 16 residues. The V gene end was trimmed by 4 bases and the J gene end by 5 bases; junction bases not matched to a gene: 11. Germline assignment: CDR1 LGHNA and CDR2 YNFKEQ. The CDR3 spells CASSPAEAGIHNEQFF. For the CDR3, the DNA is TGTGCCAGCAGCCCAGCCGAAGCGGGGATCCACAATGAGCAGTTCTTC.